This T cell receptor beta chain was documented in a study of shared clonotypes between healthy human individuals. The V and J ends lost 0 bases and 8 bases respectively, with 17 bases between them. The CDR3 length is 15 residues. Germline V gene sequence: CDR1 SGDLS, CDR2 YYNGEE. How the authors handled the data: Filtering was not the same, since immunoSEQ gave junction-only sequences without quality scores. Produced via immunoSEQ multiplex PCR; TCRdb's table is partial and in-frame only. V and J calls plus clone size are reproduced from that table; the DNA served to infer D and trimming. The data contain about 2 million clones, less than 95% of them singletons. Terminally differentiated effector memory CD45RA+ cells were excluded by CCR7 positive selection of CD45RO-negative cells. Study-level findings and limits: The study found roughly 5% of naive CD4 clonotypes shared across a few donors.

As regards this clone: Its antigen is not known.

J is TRBJ1-1 and V is TRBV9, with D possibly TRBD1 on 5 matching bases. Material for sequencing was naive CD8+ T cells sorted from blood. The sequence was obtained from a man younger than 35 in good health. CDR3 bases: TGTGCCAGCAGCGTAGCTACGGCCGACAGTCCCGAAGCTTTCTTT. It yields the protein CASSVATADSPEAFF.